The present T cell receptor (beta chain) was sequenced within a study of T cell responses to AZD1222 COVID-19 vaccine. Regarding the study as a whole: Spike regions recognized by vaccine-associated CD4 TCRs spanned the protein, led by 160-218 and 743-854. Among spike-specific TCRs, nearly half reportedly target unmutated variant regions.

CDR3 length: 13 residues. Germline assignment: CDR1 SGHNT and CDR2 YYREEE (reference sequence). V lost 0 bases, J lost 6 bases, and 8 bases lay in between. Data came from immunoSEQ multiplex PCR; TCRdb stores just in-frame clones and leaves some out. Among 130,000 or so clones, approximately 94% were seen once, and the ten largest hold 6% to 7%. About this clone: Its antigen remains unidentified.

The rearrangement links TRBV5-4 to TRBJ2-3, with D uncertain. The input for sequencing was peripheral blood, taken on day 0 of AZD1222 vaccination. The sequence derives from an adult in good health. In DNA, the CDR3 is TGTGCCAGCAGCTTGGGTCTCGGGGATACGCAGTATTTT. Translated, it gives CASSLGLGDTQYF.